This T cell receptor (beta chain) originates from a study of molecular identifiers for immune sequencing clone quantification. Study-wide points: It was shown that clones above 20 RNA copies held over 98% of effector molecules, but under 1% in naive cells.

Germline V CDR1 and CDR2: SGHDN, FVKESK. The length of the CDR3 is 15 residues. V was pared by 1 base and J by 5 bases, with 12 bases between. From the PCR reads, TCRdb called clonotypes with MiXCR, one entry per CDR3 protein. The data contain approximately 320,000 distinct CDR3 sequences, roughly 24% of them singletons. Many counts were recorded for this clonotype. Its specificity is not known. The TCR was taken from a human donor in good health. Some libraries in this study had Jurkat cell RNA spiked in. The chain joins TRBV14 to TRBJ1-5; D remains unclear. Specimen: naive CD8+ T cells from blood, with Jurkat cell RNA spiked in. As to subset: FACS-sorted CD8+CD4-CCR7+CD45RA+ naive T cells. For the CDR3, the DNA is TGTGCCAGCAGCCAAGGAAGTGGCGGAGATCAGCCCCAGCATTTT. Protein product: CASSQGSGGDQPQHF.